Described below is a single T cell receptor (beta chain) sequence and its context. The target antigen is unknown. This specimen comes from a study of CD8+ T cells in alopecia areata. Background on the study: Treated patients were given oral tofacitinib, which was dosed at 5 to 10 mg twice daily. Tofacitinib continued for 6 to 18 months and was then withheld for 6 months.

Peripheral blood and lesional scalp punch biopsies were taken from alopecia areata patients. The CDR3 has 12 residues. CDR1 is SQVTM and CDR2 is ANQGSEA in the germline V gene. V gave up 0 bases and J gave up 10 bases, with 7 bases separating them. Extracted from the samples, RNA was reverse transcribed into cDNA to serve as the sequencing template. Produced via immunoSEQ multiplex PCR; TCRdb's table is partial and in-frame only. The sample includes 140,000 to 150,000 clones, approximately 51% of them seen just once. The study's findings and limits: Normal scalp had lower clonality than lesional scalp, with alopecia totalis/universalis lesions showing this most strongly.

This sequence originates from a human donor with alopecia areata. The sample consisted of CD4+ T cells sorted from blood, taken at week 0. The chain combines TRBV29-1 with TRBJ2-6; no firm D call. CDR3 residues: CSVEDGGNVLTF. CDR3 coding DNA: TGCAGCGTTGAAGATGGTGGAAACGTCCTGACTTTC.